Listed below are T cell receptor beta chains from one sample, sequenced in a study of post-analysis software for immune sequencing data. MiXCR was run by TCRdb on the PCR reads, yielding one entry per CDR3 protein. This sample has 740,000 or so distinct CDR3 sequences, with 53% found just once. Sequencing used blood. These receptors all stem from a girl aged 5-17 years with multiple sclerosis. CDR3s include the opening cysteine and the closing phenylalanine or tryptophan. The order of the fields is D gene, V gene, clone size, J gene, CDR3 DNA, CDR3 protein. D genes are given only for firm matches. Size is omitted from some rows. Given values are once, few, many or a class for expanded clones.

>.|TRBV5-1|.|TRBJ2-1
TGCGCCAGCGGATCCTTTGACAATGAGCAGTTCTTC
CASGSFDNEQFF
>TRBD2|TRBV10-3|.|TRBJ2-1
TGTGCCATCAGGATGACTAGCGGGAGGGCCGGCGAGCAGTTCTTC
CAIRMTSGRAGEQFF
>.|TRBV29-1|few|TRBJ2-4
TGCAGCGTTGAGGGGCAACCCGAGGGAAACATTCAGTACTTC
CSVEGQPEGNIQYF
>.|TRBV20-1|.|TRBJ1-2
TGCAGTGCTAGAGAAGAGCAGGGGCATGGCTACACCTTC
CSAREEQGHGYTF
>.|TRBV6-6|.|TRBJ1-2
TGTGCCAGCAGTTACTCGCGAGTCATCAGGGGCTATGGCTACACCTTC
CASSYSRVIRGYGYTF
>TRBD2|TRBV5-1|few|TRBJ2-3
TGCGCCAGCAGCTTCGGGCTAGCGGGTCCCACAGATACGCAGTATTTT
CASSFGLAGPTDTQYF
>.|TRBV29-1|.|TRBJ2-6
TGCAGCGTTGATCATAGCTCTGGGGCCAACGTCCTGACTTTC
CSVDHSSGANVLTF
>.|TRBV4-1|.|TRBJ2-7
TGCGCCAGCAGCGCACGAGGGAGGCAGGGGTTCTACGAGCAGTACTTC
CASSARGRQGFYEQYF
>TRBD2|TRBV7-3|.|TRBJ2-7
TGTGCCAGCAGCTCCAGACGCCGAGCGGGAGGGCCAGGGCCCCTTAGCTACGAGCAGTACTTC
CASSSRRRAGGPGPLSYEQYF
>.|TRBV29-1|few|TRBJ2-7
TGCAGCGTTGTCCAGGTCCGCGAGCAGTACTTC
CSVVQVREQYF
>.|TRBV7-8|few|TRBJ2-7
TGTGCCAGCAGCCATGGACAGTACGAGCAGTACTTC
CASSHGQYEQYF
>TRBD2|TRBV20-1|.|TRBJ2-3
TGCAGTGCTAGAGACCCCCAGCGGGGGGGCGTAAATACGCAGTATTTT
CSARDPQRGGVNTQYF
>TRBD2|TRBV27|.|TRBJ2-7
TGTGCCAGCAGTAAACTCGGACTAGCGGGAGTCTACGAGCAGTACTTC
CASSKLGLAGVYEQYF
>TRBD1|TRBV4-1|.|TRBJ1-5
TGCGCCAGCAGCCAAGACAGGGGGCCCAATCAGCCCCAGCATTTT
CASSQDRGPNQPQHF
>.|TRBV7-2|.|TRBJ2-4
TGTGCCAGCAGCTTCGGGTTTTCAGATGAGCAGTACTTC
CASSFGFSDEQYF
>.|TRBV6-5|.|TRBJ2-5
TGTGCCAGCAGTTACGGTAGCCCAGGGGGAGGTAGGACCCAGTACTTC
CASSYGSPGGGRTQYF
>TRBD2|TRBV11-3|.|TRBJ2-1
TGTGCCAGCAGCCCGCTTCCATCAGCGGGAGGGAATGAGCAGTTCTTC
CASSPLPSAGGNEQFF
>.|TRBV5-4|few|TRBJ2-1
TGTGCCAGCAGCACCGAGGGTGGGGGAATGCAGTTCTTC
CASSTEGGGMQFF
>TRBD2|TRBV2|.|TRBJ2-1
TGTGCCAGCAGCGAGCTGGGGCTAGCGGGGCGCAATGAGCAGTTCTTC
CASSELGLAGRNEQFF
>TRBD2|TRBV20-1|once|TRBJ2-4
TGCAGTGCTCCCCCCGGACTAGCGGGGGGCCGCTATTTAGCCAAAAACATTCAGTACTTC
CSAPPGLAGGRYLAKNIQYF
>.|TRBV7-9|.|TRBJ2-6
TGTGCCAGCAGCTTAGTGGGGGGAGTTGGGACCAACGTCCTGACTTTC
CASSLVGGVGTNVLTF
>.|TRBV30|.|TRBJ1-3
TGTGCCTGGACTACAGGGCCTGGAAACACCATATATTTT
CAWTTGPGNTIYF
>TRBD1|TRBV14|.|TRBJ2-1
TGTGCCAGCAGCCAGACAACCTTGACAGGGTGGAATGAGCAGTTCTTC
CASSQTTLTGWNEQFF
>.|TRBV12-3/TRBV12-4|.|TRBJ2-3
TGTGCCAGCAGTTTCGCGAGGGCGTATACGCAGTATTTT
CASSFARAYTQYF
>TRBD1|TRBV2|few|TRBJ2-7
TGTGCCAGCAGTGAGGGACAGGGATTGTCCTACGAGCAGTACTTC
CASSEGQGLSYEQYF
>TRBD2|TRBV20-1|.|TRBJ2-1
TGCAGTGCTAGCAGACTAGCGGTATCCAATGAGCAGTTCTTC
CSASRLAVSNEQFF
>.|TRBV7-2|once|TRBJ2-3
TGTGCCAGCAGCTCCCCGGGACAAACTACAGATACGCAGTATTTT
CASSSPGQTTDTQYF
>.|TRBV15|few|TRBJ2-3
TGTGCCACCAGCAGGGCCCCTAGGTCCACAGATACGCAGTATTTT
CATSRAPRSTDTQYF
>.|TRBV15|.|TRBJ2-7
TGTGCCACCAGCAGGGACGGTCGGCCCCACGAGCAGTACTTC
CATSRDGRPHEQYF